This T cell receptor beta chain was documented in a study of blood T cell repertoires in COVID-19. The overall study: Material from acute and convalescent COVID-19 was sourced from the United States, Italy and Spain. T cells, B-cell-depleted T cells, or PBMCs supplied cDNA or gDNA.

This clone was seen only a few times. In the original processing: Reference gene primer amplification yielded estimated nucleated cell counts. The method was immunoSEQ multiplex PCR; TCRdb's version includes in-frame clones alone and lacks a portion of them. V, J and clone size derive from that table, while D and trimming were established from the DNA sequence. Of 250,000 to 350,000 clones in the sample, around nine tenths were seen once. The TCR originated in a man aged 30-40 years with acute or convalescent COVID-19. Sequencing used peripheral blood.

This CDR3 reads CASSFTGGKVGAFF. CDR3 bases: TGTGCCAGCAGCTTTACAGGGGGCAAGGTCGGAGCTTTCTTT. V and J are TRBV5-6 and TRBJ1-1, with 9 bases matching TRBD1. V lost 2 bases and J lost 10; bases outside the gene matches: 9. Germline lookup yields CDR1 SGHDT and CDR2 YYEEEE. The CDR3 is 14 amino acids.